What follows is one TCR beta chain and its context. Those who donated were healthy HIV-negative adults, with no recent acute infections or vaccinations reported. Germline CDR1 and CDR2: MNHNY and SVGAGI (reference sequence). This CDR3 is 14 amino acids long. The ends were cut back, 4 bases at V and 1 base at J, with 10 bases in the middle. Genomic DNA per cell subset filled all wells of several immunoSEQ plates. Source study methods: For the immunoSEQ data, sequences were junction-only without quality scores, so filtering differed. Profiling relied on immunoSEQ multiplex PCR, and the TCRdb table lists in-frame clones only, not all of them. V, J and clone size are those of that table, while D and trimming were read from the DNA. Here the sample spans roughly 2 million clones, around 95% being singletons. The sample belongs to a study of shared clonotypes between healthy human individuals.

The sequencing input was naive CD4+ T cells sorted from blood. Subset specified: CD45RA+ positively selected. The sequence was collected from a young man in good health. The genes are TRBV6-6 and TRBJ1-1; D is undetermined. CDR3 DNA sequence: TGTGCCAGCAGTTCCGAAAACAGGAACACTGAAGCTTTCTTT. Translation gives CASSSENRNTEAFF.